This T cell receptor beta chain appears in the sequencing data of a study of radiation and T cells in renal cell carcinoma. At the level of the study: Nephrectomy followed 15 Gy stereotactic body radiation by 4 weeks.

Sequenced by immunoSEQ multiplex PCR; TCRdb stores in-frame clones only, minus some. This repertoire shows around 75,000 clones, around 76% found once; its top ten account for 5.8%. Time point: blood 2 weeks post-SBRT. Treatment in this sample: 15 Gy SBRT to primary tumor, nephrectomy 4 weeks later. V lost 6 bases to trimming and J lost 8 bases; unmatched junction nucleotides: 6. Germline lookup yields CDR1 MNHEY and CDR2 SMNVEV (reference sequence). CDR3 length equals 13 residues. The chain recombines TRBV27 with TRBJ2-1; 8 bases are a match to TRBD1. This clonotype was sampled from a man aged 55 to 69 with renal cell carcinoma. The sequences come from blood, collected from a patient whose treatment included radiotherapy and nephrectomy. The CDR3 protein is CASSRQGSDEQFF. The DNA of the CDR3 is TGTGCCAGCAGCCGACAGGGGAGCGATGAGCAGTTCTTC.